Detailed here is one TCR beta chain. The antigen remains unidentified. This sample stems from a study of shared clonotypes between healthy human individuals. Overall study findings and caveats: Around 5% of naive CD4 clonotypes were shared across a few donors. Researchers sampled only blood; tissue repertoires likely differ.

Germline assignment: CDR1 PRHDT and CDR2 FYEKMQ (reference sequence). Trimming cost V 1 base and J 5 bases; bases outside gene matches: 2. The CDR3 spans 15 residues. The naive CD8 subset, CD45RO-negative cells positively selected for CCR7, excluded terminally differentiated effector memory CD45RA+ cells. Splitting of each subset's genomic DNA was done evenly across several immunoSEQ plates. The data were produced by immunoSEQ multiplex PCR, yet TCRdb's version contains in-frame clones alone and is incomplete. Seen here are 1.5 million to 2.5 million clones, roughly 95% observed once, and the top ten hold around 1.2%.

The sequence was collected from a young man in good health. The sample was naive CD8+ T cells sorted from blood. This rearrangement joins TRBV13 to TRBJ2-1; 10 positions agree with TRBD1. The chain's CDR3 is CASSLEGTGDNEQFF. CDR3 in DNA: TGTGCCAGCAGCTTAGAAGGGACAGGGGACAATGAGCAGTTCTTC. Drawing the rest from reference TRBV13 and TRBJ2-1, the complete variable domain is AAGVIQSPRHLIKEKRETATLKCYPIPRHDTVYWYQQGPGQDPQFLISFYEKMQSDKGSIPDRFSAQQFSDYHSELNMSSLELGDSALYFCASSLEGTGDNEQFFGPGTRLTVL.